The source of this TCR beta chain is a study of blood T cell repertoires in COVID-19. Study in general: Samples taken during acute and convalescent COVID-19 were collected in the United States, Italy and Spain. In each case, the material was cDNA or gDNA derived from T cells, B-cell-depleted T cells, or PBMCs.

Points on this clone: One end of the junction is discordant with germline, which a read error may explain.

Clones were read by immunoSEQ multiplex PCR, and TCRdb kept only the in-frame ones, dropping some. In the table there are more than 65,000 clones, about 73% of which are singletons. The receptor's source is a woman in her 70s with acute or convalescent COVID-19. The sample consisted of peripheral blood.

CDR3 sequence: CASTYRQGASSGANVLTF. In nucleotides, the CDR3 is TGTGCCAGCACTTACCGGCAGGGGGCTTCCTCTGGGGCCAACGTCCTGACTTTC. This chain joins TRBV6-2 or TRBV6-3 and TRBJ2-6; 8 bases fit TRBD1. CDR1 is MNHEY, CDR2 SVGEGT, per germline. The CDR3 has 18 amino acids.